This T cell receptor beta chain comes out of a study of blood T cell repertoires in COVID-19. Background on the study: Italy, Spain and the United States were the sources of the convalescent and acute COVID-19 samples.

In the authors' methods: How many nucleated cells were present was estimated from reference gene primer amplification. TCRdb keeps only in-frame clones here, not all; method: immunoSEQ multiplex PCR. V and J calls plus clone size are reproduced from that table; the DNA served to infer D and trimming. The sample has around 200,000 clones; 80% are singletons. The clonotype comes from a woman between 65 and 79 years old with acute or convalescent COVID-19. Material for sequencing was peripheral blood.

CDR3 in amino acids: CASSLGGTNEKLFF. Written as DNA, the CDR3 is TGTGCCAGCAGCCTAGGGGGTACCAATGAAAAACTGTTTTTT. This chain joins TRBV3-1 (or the pseudogene TRBV3-2) and TRBJ1-4; tentatively, D is TRBD1 (6 bases). CDR1 is LGHDT, CDR2 YNNKEL, per germline (reference sequence). V was trimmed by 4 bases and J by 5 bases, leaving 11 bases between them. This CDR3 is 14 amino acids long.